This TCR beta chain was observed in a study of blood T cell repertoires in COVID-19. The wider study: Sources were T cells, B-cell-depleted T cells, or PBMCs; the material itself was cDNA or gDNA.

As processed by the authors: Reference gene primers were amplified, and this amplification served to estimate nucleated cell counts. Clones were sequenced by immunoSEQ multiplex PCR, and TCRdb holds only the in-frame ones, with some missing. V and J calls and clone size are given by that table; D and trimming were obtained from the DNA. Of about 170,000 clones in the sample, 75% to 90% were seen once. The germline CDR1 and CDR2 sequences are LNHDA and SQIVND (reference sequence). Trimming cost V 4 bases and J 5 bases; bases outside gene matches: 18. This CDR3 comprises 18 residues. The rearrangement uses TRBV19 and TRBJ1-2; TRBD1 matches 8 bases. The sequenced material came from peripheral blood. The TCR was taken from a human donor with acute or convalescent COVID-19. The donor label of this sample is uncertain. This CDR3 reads CASSTTGTGWNGIYGYTF. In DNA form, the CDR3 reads TGTGCCAGTAGTACCACCGGGACAGGTTGGAATGGAATATATGGCTACACCTTC.